This entry concerns a single T cell receptor beta chain. These data originate in a study of glioma-infiltrating T cells after dendritic cell vaccination. Whole-study context: The vaccine used monocyte-derived dendritic cells pulsed overnight with autologous tumor lysate.

The sample's time point: after dendritic cell vaccination, including at tumor progression/relapse. Isocitrate dehydrogenase mutation was absent in all glioblastoma patients. Germline CDR1 SGHDN, CDR2 FVKESK. This CDR3 has 12 residues. V lost 4 bases and J lost 8, with 9 bases in between. The PCR used 60 V beta and 13 J beta primers. Sequencing was performed with immunoSEQ multiplex PCR; in TCRdb, only in-frame clones are kept and a portion is missing. The data contain roughly 87,000 clones, roughly 80% of them singletons. The material was blood, obtained after dendritic cell vaccination. The clonotype was recovered from a human donor with glioblastoma. This chain connects TRBV14 to TRBJ2-1; weak D call: TRBD1 (6 bases). CDR3 loop: CASSLQGHEQFF. CDR3 DNA sequence: TGTGCCAGCAGCCTACAGGGTCATGAGCAGTTCTTC.